This T cell receptor (beta chain) was profiled in a study of T-cell reconstitution after alpha-beta-depleted transplantation in children. Note on this clonotype: Its antigen is not known.

Study findings and constraints: Counts and diversity of T cells one year after transplant came mostly from newly produced T cells. By about two months after transplant, alpha-beta T cells reportedly arose from several hundred graft clones that had expanded. From surviving recipient T cells and thymic progenitors came the high day-60 TCRbeta diversity observed in some patients.

As it was prepared, the TCRbeta library received unique molecular identifiers. TCRdb redid the calling of the PCR reads with MiXCR, one entry per CDR3 protein. The sample lists just under 350,000 distinct CDR3 sequences, around 15% occurring once. Sequencing was performed on PBMCs, mostly from graft donor cells, taken 360 days after TCRalphabeta/CD19-depleted stem cell transplant. This receptor was identified in a male patient aged 2 to 9 who had a stem cell transplant for acute lymphoblastic leukemia, so the T cells may come from the graft donor.

Written as DNA, the CDR3 is TGTGCCAGCCGCCGAGGGGGGGTAGGGTCAGATACGCAGTATTTT. This encodes CASRRGGVGSDTQYF. V gene TRBV28 combines with J gene TRBJ2-3; a possible D gene is TRBD2 (7 bases). The V end lost 8 bases, the J end lost 4 bases, and 19 bases lay between the germline ends. The CDR3 sequence is 15 residues long. From germline, CDR1 is MDHEN and CDR2 SYDVKM.